The clone carrying this T cell receptor (beta chain) was detected a few times. As yet, its antigen is unknown. Trimming left V 0 bases short and J 4 bases short, with 11 bases between. The CDR3 sequence is 15 residues long. Per germline, CDR1 MRHNA and CDR2 SNTAGT. The sample is drawn from a study of cytomegalovirus exposure and HLA in healthy donors. Study findings and constraints: The productive fraction for most TCR beta V segments was about 90% or about 30% in an earlier analysis.

This PCR relied on a set of 60 Vbeta primers and 13 Jbeta primers. Measured with immunoSEQ multiplex PCR; TCRdb has only the in-frame clones, and not every one. In the table there are about 85,000 clones, about 80% of which are singletons. The clonotype originates from a woman aged 50 to 60 in good health and CMV-seropositive. V and J are TRBV6-4 and TRBJ2-3, with a tentative D call TRBD1 (5 bases). Sequenced material: PBMCs. The CDR3 coding sequence is TGTGCCAGCAGTGACTCGACAGCCCCGTCAGATACGCAGTATTTT. Translating it yields CASSDSTAPSDTQYF.